Below, 27 T cell receptor beta chains from the same sample are listed, as sequenced in a study of cytotoxic CD8 clonotypes in ibrutinib-treated CLL listed by TCRdb under 2021. In the paper's terms, the time point label means: approximately 25 months on ibrutinib. The method behind the library was the immunoSEQ multiplex PCR assay. TCRdb took this table from immuneACCESS and kept in-frame rearrangements with V and J called. Such tables lack part of the clones; where checked against another copy, unresolved V genes explain under half of the gap, and the rest is unexplained. This sample is represented by roughly 250,000 clones; 70% of them were singletons. The ten largest clones add up to roughly 15% of the sample. The starting material was PBMCs, obtained after 24 months of ibrutinib treatment. These TCRs come from a human donor with chronic lymphocytic leukemia.

The chain links TRBV29-1 to TRBJ2-1; D is perhaps TRBD2 (6 bases). Germline V CDR1 and CDR2: SQVTM, ANQGSEA. This CDR3 has 14 amino acids. V lost 4 bases and J 1 base, leaving 11 bases between the germline ends. CDR3 sequence: CSVASGGSYNEQFF. CDR3 sequence (DNA): TGCAGCGTTGCGTCTGGGGGGTCCTACAATGAGCAGTTCTTC.

This chain joins TRBV20-1 and TRBJ2-1; D gene ambiguous. Trimming shortened V by 5 bases and J by 11 bases, and 10 bases separated the two germline ends. Germline V gene lookup returns CDR1 DFQATT and CDR2 SNEGSKA (reference sequence). CDR3 size: 10 residues. The chain's CDR3 is CSAATLKQFF. The CDR3, as DNA: TGCAGTGCTGCTACACTAAAGCAGTTCTTC.

This chain connects TRBV5-4 to TRBJ1-4; possibly TRBD1 for D (5 bases). The CDR3 loop spans 15 amino acids. Trimming cost V 7 bases and J 0 bases, with 13 bases left between them. CDR1 and CDR2 (germline): SGHNT, YYREEE (reference sequence). The CDR3 coding sequence is TGTGCCAGCGGCAGGGCAGGGACAACTAATGAAAAACTGTTTTTT. Amino acids: CASGRAGTTNEKLFF.

This clone was counted between two and nine times. This sequence joins TRBV27 and TRBJ1-2, with a tentative D call TRBD1 (6 bases). The CDR3 covers 13 residues. CDR1 MNHEY and CDR2 SMNVEV come from the germline V gene (reference sequence). Trimming shortened V by 5 bases and J by 8 bases, and 15 bases separated the two germline ends. CDR3 in DNA: TGTGCCAGCAGTCAAAGGACAGCGCGGGGCTACACCTTC. Translated: CASSQRTARGYTF.

The chain couples TRBV28 to TRBJ1-2, with 7 nucleotides matching TRBD1. Germline CDR1 is MDHEN and CDR2 is SYDVKM. The V gene end was trimmed by 4 bases and the J gene end by 7 bases; junction bases not matched to a gene: 6. This CDR3 is built from 13 residues. The CDR3 bases are TGTGCCAGCAGTTACTCCGGGACAGCTGGCTACACCTTC. Translation gives CASSYSGTAGYTF.

The genes are TRBV7-3 and TRBJ1-1; no firm D call. CDR1 is SGHTA, CDR2 FQGTGA, per germline. The CDR3 sequence is 13 residues long. Deletions cut 3 bases from V and 2 bases from J, with 7 bases between. CDR3 in DNA: TGTGCCAGCAGCTTCACCAGTAACACTGAAGCTTTCTTT. As protein: CASSFTSNTEAFF.

The CDR3 DNA is TGTGCCAGCAGTTACTCGGCCGACGGGGGTTTCTACGAGCAGTACTTC. Translating it yields CASSYSADGGFYEQYF. The chain uses TRBV6-5 and TRBJ2-7, with D tentatively TRBD2 (6 bases). Looked up from germline, CDR1 is MNHEY and CDR2 is SVGAGI. V lost 0 bases to trimming and J lost 3 bases, with 15 bases between them. The CDR3 has 16 amino acids.

Turning to this clone: A read error may account for a junction end that differs from germline. The chain links TRBV28 to TRBJ2-7, with TRBD2 identical over 14 bases. Germline assignment: CDR1 MDHEN and CDR2 SYDVKM. The CDR3 contains 13 residues. This chain's CDR3 is CASSLGLAGGLNF. The CDR3 DNA reads as TGTGCCAGCAGTCTCGGACTAGCGGGAGGCCTAAACTTC.

V usage is TRBV6-5 and J usage is TRBJ1-1; no definite D call. V lost 6 bases and J 12 bases, leaving 17 bases between the germline ends. Per germline, CDR1 MNHEY and CDR2 SVGAGI. This CDR3 is 12 amino acids long. The CDR3 DNA follows: TGTGCCAGCAGCCCGGACTGGTTTTTATCTTTCTTT. Amino acids: CASSPDWFLSFF.

Only one count was recorded for this clone. The chain is built from TRBV6-6 and TRBJ1-1; D might be TRBD1 (6 bases). The CDR3 has 16 amino acids. From germline, CDR1 is MNHNY and CDR2 SVGAGI (reference sequence). V was trimmed by 0 bases and J by 7 bases, leaving 18 bases between them. The CDR3 coding sequence is TGTGCCAGCAGTTACTCAGAGCACGCAGGAGGGGGTGAAGCTTTCTTT. Translating it yields CASSYSEHAGGGEAFF.

This clone was found a few times. The V call is TRBV9, the J call TRBJ1-5, with D unclear. The germline V gene has CDR1 SGDLS and CDR2 YYNGEE. The germline V and J ends were trimmed by 2 bases and 0 bases, with 3 bases remaining between them. CDR3 size: 13 residues. CDR3 in DNA: TGTGCCAGCAGCGTGTATAGCAATCAGCCCCAGCATTTT. Its protein product is CASSVYSNQPQHF.

V gene TRBV2 combines with J gene TRBJ2-7; 7 bases fit TRBD1. The CDR3 loop spans 15 amino acids. J lost 1 base, V lost 5 bases, and 8 bases had no gene match. CDR1 SNHLY and CDR2 FYNNEI come from the germline V gene. The CDR3 nucleotides are TGTGCCAGCAGTACACAGGGGAAGGTTTCCTACGAGCAGTACTTC. This gives the protein CASSTQGKVSYEQYF. Full variable domain (outside the CDR3, taken from reference TRBV2 and TRBJ2-7): EPEVTQTPSHQVTQMGQEVILRCVPISNHLYFYWYRQILGQKVEFLVSFYNNEISEKSEIFDDQFSVERPDGSNFTLKIRSTKLEDSAMYFCASSTQGKVSYEQYFGPGTRLTVT.

Written as DNA, the CDR3 is TGTGCCAGCAGCCAGAGGGCCCCTGAAGCTTTCTTT. Translated, it gives CASSQRAPEAFF. The V call is TRBV14, the J call TRBJ1-1, with D unresolved. The CDR3 length is 12 residues. Germline values: CDR1 SGHDN, CDR2 FVKESK. Trimming pared 3 bases from V and 6 bases from J, leaving 8 bases between.

This clone was picked up one time. The V gene is TRBV10-3, the J gene TRBJ1-3, with a weak D call TRBD1 (6 bases). Germline V lookup: CDR1 ENHRY, CDR2 SYGVKD. V gave up 3 bases and J gave up 0 bases, with 12 bases separating them. The CDR3 covers 16 residues. The CDR3 region is CAISEGGTDSGNTIYF. The CDR3 DNA reads as TGTGCCATCAGTGAAGGGGGGACTGACTCTGGAAACACCATATATTTT.

This clone has just a few counts. The rearrangement uses TRBV28 and TRBJ1-2, with a tentative D call TRBD1 (5 bases). The CDR3 runs to 14 residues. Germline V lookup: CDR1 MDHEN, CDR2 SYDVKM. The germline V and J ends were trimmed by 3 bases and 4 bases, with 12 bases remaining between them. Here the CDR3 reads CASSLRGEGYGYTF. Here the CDR3 DNA reads TGTGCCAGCAGTTTGCGGGGGGAAGGCTATGGCTACACCTTC.

The J gene is TRBJ2-7, the V gene TRBV4-2; possible D gene TRBD2, 5 bases. Germline CDR1 and CDR2: LGHNA and YNFKEQ. The CDR3 loop spans 13 amino acids. The V end was cut by 1 base, the J end by 7 bases, with 11 bases between. CDR3 residues: CASSQGTLGEQYF. The CDR3 nucleotides are TGTGCCAGCAGCCAAGGGACTTTGGGGGAGCAGTACTTC.

The chain combines TRBV19 with TRBJ2-2, with D unresolved. The CDR3 spans 14 residues. Trimming removed 6 bases at V and 4 bases at J, with 12 bases between. CDR1 is LNHDA and CDR2 is SQIVND in the germline V gene (reference sequence). The CDR3 DNA reads TGTGCCAGTAGAAACTGGGATTCCACCGGGGAGCTGTTTTTT. Protein product: CASRNWDSTGELFF.

The V call is TRBV28, the J call TRBJ2-1, with D unclear. Looked up from germline, CDR1 is MDHEN and CDR2 is SYDVKM. CDR3 size: 14 residues. V was shortened by 0 bases and J by 5 bases, with 8 bases between the two germline ends. CDR3 in amino acids: CASSLWWPNNEQFF. The CDR3, as DNA: TGTGCCAGCAGTTTATGGTGGCCAAACAATGAGCAGTTCTTC.

V usage is TRBV11-2 and J usage is TRBJ1-4, with 10 positions matching TRBD1. This CDR3 comprises 15 residues. Germline CDR1 is SGHAT and CDR2 is FQNNGV. V gave up 4 bases and J gave up 5 bases; unmatched junction bases: 4. CDR3 sequence reads: CASSSGQGINEKLFF. The CDR3 coding sequence is TGTGCCAGCAGCTCGGGACAGGGGATCAATGAAAAACTGTTTTTT.

This chain joins TRBV30 and TRBJ2-1; tentative D call: TRBD1 (6 bases). Trimming stripped 2 bases from V and 15 bases from J, with 14 bases between. The CDR3 contains 11 residues. In germline, CDR1 is GTSNPN, CDR2 SVGIG (reference sequence). The CDR3, as DNA: TGTGCCTGGAGTAAGGACAGCGAAGGGTTCTTC. Protein sequence: CAWSKDSEGFF.

V is TRBV27 and J is TRBJ2-3; D gene unclear. Trimming removed 2 bases from V and 2 bases from J, with 8 bases in between. The CDR3 has 14 amino acids. Per germline, CDR1 MNHEY and CDR2 SMNVEV (reference sequence). Written as DNA, the CDR3 is TGTGCCAGCAGTTTACAGAGATTCACAGATACGCAGTATTTT. Its translation: CASSLQRFTDTQYF.

The chain employs TRBV7-9 and TRBJ2-3; 11 nucleotides align to TRBD2. Losses at the gene ends were 5 bases for V and 8 bases for J; bases not matched to a gene: 12. This CDR3 comprises 16 residues. Germline V gene sequence: CDR1 SEHNR, CDR2 FQNEAQ (reference sequence). In nucleotides, the CDR3 is TGTGCCAGCAGCCCGACGCTAGCGGGGGGCGCCGCTACGCAGTATTTT. This codes for CASSPTLAGGAATQYF.

The table lists this clone with a few counts. The chain is built from TRBV2 and TRBJ2-3; no definite D call. The ends were cut back, 8 bases at V and 6 bases at J, with 21 bases in the middle. Looked up from germline, CDR1 is SNHLY and CDR2 is FYNNEI. This CDR3 region has 15 residues. The CDR3 DNA reads TGTGCCAGCGAAGGGCAGCTTCGTTTTGGGGATACGCAGTATTTT. Translated: CASEGQLRFGDTQYF. Variable domain in full (rest from reference TRBV2 and TRBJ2-3): EPEVTQTPSHQVTQMGQEVILRCVPISNHLYFYWYRQILGQKVEFLVSFYNNEISEKSEIFDDQFSVERPDGSNFTLKIRSTKLEDSAMYFCASEGQLRFGDTQYFGPGTRLTVL.

The chain employs TRBV27 and TRBJ1-2; the match to TRBD1 covers 9 bases. From germline, CDR1 is MNHEY and CDR2 SMNVEV (reference sequence). This CDR3 has 15 residues. V gave up 5 bases and J gave up 7 bases; unmatched junction bases: 11. CDR3 amino acids: CASSPITGGGGGYTF. The CDR3 coding sequence is TGTGCCAGCAGTCCAATAACAGGGGGCGGTGGTGGCTACACCTTC.

V gene TRBV4-3 combines with J gene TRBJ1-5; perhaps TRBD1 as D (5 bases). The germline V gene encodes CDR1 LGHNA and CDR2 YSLEER. This CDR3 is 13 amino acids long. With 8 bases removed from V and 13 bases from J, the gap between germline ends came to 21 bases. CDR3 in amino acids: CASGQAGQMPQHF. The CDR3 nucleotides are TGCGCCAGCGGGCAGGCAGGACAAATGCCTCAGCATTTT.

The V and J genes are TRBV27 and TRBJ1-1; D is ambiguous. The V end lost 0 bases, the J end lost 4 bases, and 6 bases lay between the germline ends. This CDR3 has 13 amino acids. Germline CDR1 MNHEY, CDR2 SMNVEV (reference sequence). CDR3 nucleotides: TGTGCCAGCAGTTTATCACAGAGCACTGAAGCTTTCTTT. Protein sequence: CASSLSQSTEAFF.

This clone was seen more than once but under ten times. The chain combines TRBV30 with TRBJ2-7, with TRBD2 as a possible D gene (6 bases). The V end was cut by 7 bases, the J end by 2 bases, with 15 bases between. The germline V gene has CDR1 GTSNPN and CDR2 SVGIG (reference sequence). The CDR3 totals 13 residues. The CDR3 loop reads CASSGGTAYEQYF. As DNA, the CDR3 is TGTGCCTCCAGTGGGGGGACCGCCTACGAGCAGTACTTC.